Listed here is a single TCR beta chain. Its antigen is not known. Measured with immunoSEQ multiplex PCR; TCRdb has only the in-frame clones, and not every one. The profile shows about 56,000 clones, roughly 75% of them singletons. This sample stems from a study of a mutant IDH1 vaccine in newly diagnosed glioma. Study observations and caveats: Among patients, around 93% showed immune responses induced by the vaccine.

The time point is: week 47, end of study. The study gave 300 ug of mutant IDH1 20-mer peptide per vaccine dose, with topical imiquimod. Each donor presented with a new WHO grade 3 or 4 astrocytoma that tested IDH1-mutant and showed ATRX loss. The ends lost 3 bases at V and 5 bases at J; junction bases unmatched: 12. Germline lookup yields CDR1 LNHDA and CDR2 SQIVND (reference sequence). The CDR3 extends over 16 amino acids. This TCR was sampled from a man aged 45-65 years with glioma. Material: PBMCs, obtained from a glioma patient whose treatment included an IDH1 peptide vaccine. The chain links TRBV19 to TRBJ1-1; 7 bases map to TRBD1. CDR3 residues: CASSIPPDRLGTEAFF. CDR3 nucleotide sequence: TGTGCCAGTAGTATCCCCCCGGACAGGTTGGGGACTGAAGCTTTCTTT.